One and the same sample provided the 10 T cell receptor beta chains below, sequenced in a study of CD8+CD57+ T cells in acquired aplastic anemia. The template used for profiling TCR beta VDJ and CDR3 was genomic DNA. MiXCR was run by TCRdb on the reads, yielding one entry per CDR3 protein. This table holds about 130,000 distinct CDR3 sequences, about 46% found once. Sequencing was carried out using sorted CD4+, CD8+, or CD8+CD57+ T cells (not recorded which) from PBMCs. All receptors come from a human donor in good health, serving as a control.

V and J are TRBV29-1 and TRBJ2-5; no clear D gene. The V and J ends lost 7 bases and 5 bases respectively, with 14 bases between them. This CDR3 contains 12 residues. In germline, CDR1 is SQVTM, CDR2 ANQGSEA. The CDR3 DNA reads TGCAGCGGTGGGGTACCCGGGGAGACCCAGTACTTC. The encoded protein is CSGGVPGETQYF.

The genes are TRBV2 and TRBJ1-1; D gene unclear. Germline V gene data show CDR1 as SNHLY and CDR2 as FYNNEI. This CDR3 is built from 14 residues. Trimming removed 8 bases from V and 1 base from J, with 14 bases in between. As DNA, the CDR3 is TGTGCCAGCCGAGCGGACCTTTCGAACACTGAAGCTTTCTTT. Its protein is CASRADLSNTEAFF.

The gene calls are TRBV19 and TRBJ1-5; D not certain. The CDR3 consists of 14 residues. In germline, CDR1 is LNHDA, CDR2 SQIVND (reference sequence). Trimming pared 5 bases from V and 2 bases from J, leaving 10 bases between. The CDR3 reads CASSRLVGNQPQHF. For the CDR3, the DNA is TGTGCCAGTAGTCGGCTGGTAGGCAATCAGCCCCAGCATTTT.

The chain recombines TRBV19 with TRBJ2-3, with a weak D call TRBD1 (5 bases). This CDR3 comprises 14 residues. Trimming took 2 bases from V and 4 from J, leaving 10 bases between them. Per germline, CDR1 LNHDA and CDR2 SQIVND (reference sequence). In DNA form, the CDR3 reads TGTGCCAGTAGTATAACAGGTCCTGCAGATACGCAGTATTTT. Translation: CASSITGPADTQYF.

The gene calls are TRBV2 and TRBJ2-5; 16 nucleotides match TRBD2. Germline CDR1 reads SNHLY; CDR2 reads FYNNEI. The CDR3 length is 16 residues. The V segment lost 4 bases and the J segment 3 bases; nucleotides outside the gene matches: 2. For the CDR3, the DNA is TGTGCCAGCAGTGTGGGACTAGCGGGGGGGAAAGAGACCCAGTACTTC. This sequence encodes CASSVGLAGGKETQYF.

A few counts support this clonotype. The chain carries TRBV2 and TRBJ2-7, with D perhaps TRBD2 (5 bases). The V end was cut by 1 base, the J end by 2 bases, with 12 bases between. This CDR3 has 15 residues. Germline CDR1 reads SNHLY; CDR2 reads FYNNEI. The CDR3 DNA follows: TGTGCCAGCAGTGAAGGCCCAGCGGTTACCTACGAGCAGTACTTC. Protein sequence: CASSEGPAVTYEQYF.

This sequence joins TRBV6-4 and TRBJ2-2, with D maybe TRBD2 (5 bases). The ends were cut back, 2 bases at V and 6 bases at J, with 13 bases in the middle. CDR3 length: 15 amino acids. Germline loops: CDR1 MRHNA, CDR2 SNTAGT. CDR3 amino acids: CASSDPGSSSGELFF. CDR3 DNA sequence: TGTGCCAGCAGTGACCCGGGGTCTTCTTCCGGGGAGCTGTTTTTT.

This clonotype showed up many times. The rearrangement links TRBV19 to TRBJ2-2; D is unresolved. CDR1 and CDR2 (germline): LNHDA, SQIVND (reference sequence). CDR3 size: 16 residues. V was shortened by 1 base and J by 1 base, with 10 bases between the two germline ends. This chain's CDR3 is CASSIVGGLNTGELFF. CDR3 bases: TGTGCCAGTAGTATAGTAGGTGGTTTGAACACCGGGGAGCTGTTTTTT.

The V gene is TRBV19, the J gene TRBJ2-5; a weak D match, TRBD2 (6 bases). V lost 5 bases, J lost 3 bases, and 7 bases lay in between. Germline V gives CDR1 LNHDA, CDR2 SQIVND (reference sequence). CDR3 length equals 12 residues. CDR3: CASSRGKETQYF. The CDR3 DNA reads TGTGCCAGTAGTCGGGGGAAAGAGACCCAGTACTTC.

The J gene is TRBJ2-7, the V gene TRBV2; TRBD1 or TRBD2 may be the D gene (5 bases each). Germline V lookup: CDR1 SNHLY, CDR2 FYNNEI. The V end was cut by 4 bases, the J end by 1 base, with 5 bases between. The CDR3 contains 12 residues. CDR3 bases: TGTGCCAGCAGTGGGGGGTCCTACGAGCAGTACTTC. Translation gives CASSGGSYEQYF.